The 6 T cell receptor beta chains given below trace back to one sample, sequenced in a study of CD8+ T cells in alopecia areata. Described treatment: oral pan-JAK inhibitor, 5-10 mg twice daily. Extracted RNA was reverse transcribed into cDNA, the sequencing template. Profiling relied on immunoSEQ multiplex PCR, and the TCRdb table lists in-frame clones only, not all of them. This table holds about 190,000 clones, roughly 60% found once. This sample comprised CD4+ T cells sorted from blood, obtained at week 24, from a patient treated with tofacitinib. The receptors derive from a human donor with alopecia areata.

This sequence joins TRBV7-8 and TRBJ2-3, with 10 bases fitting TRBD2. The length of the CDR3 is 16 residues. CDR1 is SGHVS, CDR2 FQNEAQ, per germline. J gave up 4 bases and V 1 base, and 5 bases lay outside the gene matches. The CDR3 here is CASSLGASGGPDTQYF. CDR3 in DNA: TGTGCCAGCAGCTTAGGGGCTAGCGGGGGTCCAGATACGCAGTATTTT.

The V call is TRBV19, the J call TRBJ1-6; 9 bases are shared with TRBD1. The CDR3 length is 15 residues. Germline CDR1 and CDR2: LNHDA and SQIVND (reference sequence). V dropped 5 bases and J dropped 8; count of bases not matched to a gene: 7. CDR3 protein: CASSERGTGYSPLHF. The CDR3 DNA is TGTGCCAGTAGTGAGCGCGGGACAGGGTATTCACCCCTCCACTTT.

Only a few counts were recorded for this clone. The chain's CDR3 is CASSAGQGSTEAFF. As DNA, the CDR3 is TGTGCCAGCAGCGCGGGACAGGGAAGCACTGAAGCTTTCTTT. The chain combines TRBV13 with TRBJ1-1; 9 bases are shared with TRBD1. The CDR3 is made up of 14 amino acids. After removal of 5 bases from V and 4 bases from J, the junction contained 5 bases not matched to a gene. Germline CDR1 PRHDT, CDR2 FYEKMQ (reference sequence). The full variable domain, its missing parts supplied by reference TRBV13 and TRBJ1-1, is AAGVIQSPRHLIKEKRETATLKCYPIPRHDTVYWYQQGPGQDPQFLISFYEKMQSDKGSIPDRFSAQQFSDYHSELNMSSLELGDSALYFCASSAGQGSTEAFFGQGTRLTVV.

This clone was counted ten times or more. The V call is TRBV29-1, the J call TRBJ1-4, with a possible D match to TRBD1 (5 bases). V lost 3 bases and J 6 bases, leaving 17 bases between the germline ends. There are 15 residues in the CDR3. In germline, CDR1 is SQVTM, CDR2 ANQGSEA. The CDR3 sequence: CSVDWTEDIDEKLFF. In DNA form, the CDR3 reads TGCAGCGTTGATTGGACGGAGGACATCGATGAAAAACTGTTTTTT.

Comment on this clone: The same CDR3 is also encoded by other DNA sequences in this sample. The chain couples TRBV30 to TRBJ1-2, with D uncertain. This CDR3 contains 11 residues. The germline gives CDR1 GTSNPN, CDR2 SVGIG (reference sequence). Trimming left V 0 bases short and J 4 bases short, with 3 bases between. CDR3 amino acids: CAWSVGYGYTF. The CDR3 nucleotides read TGTGCCTGGAGTGTAGGCTATGGCTACACCTTC.

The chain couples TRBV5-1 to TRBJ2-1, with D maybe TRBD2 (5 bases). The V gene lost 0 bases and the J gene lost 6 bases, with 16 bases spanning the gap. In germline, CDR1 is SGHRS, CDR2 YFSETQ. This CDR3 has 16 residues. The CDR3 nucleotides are TGCGCCAGCAGCTTGGCCTCGGCAGGTGGAGGCAATGAGCAGTTCTTC. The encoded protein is CASSLASAGGGNEQFF.